The 27 T cell receptor beta chains below all came from one sample that was sequenced in a study of blood T cell repertoires in COVID-19 (dated by TCRdb to 2018 to 2020). Library construction relied on the immunoSEQ multiplex PCR assay. This is the immuneACCESS table as TCRdb keeps it, with only in-frame sequences that have V and J called. A part of the clones is gone; compared with another copy, unresolved V genes explain less than half, and the rest is unexplained. The sample profile shows around 370,000 clones; 87% of them were found once. The ten largest clones take up 6% to 7% of the sample. Sequenced: peripheral blood. The receptors shown here come from a woman in her 50s with COVID-19, enrolled during active disease.

The rearrangement uses TRBV19 and TRBJ1-4; 10 bases fit TRBD1. V lost 6 bases to trimming and J lost 2 bases; unmatched junction nucleotides: 0. Germline CDR1 reads LNHDA; CDR2 reads SQIVND (reference sequence). The length of the CDR3 is 14 residues. In DNA, the CDR3 is TGTGCCAGTAGGGACAGGGGGACTAATGAAAAACTGTTTTTT. Protein: CASRDRGTNEKLFF.

This sequence joins TRBV18 and TRBJ2-1; 9 bases match TRBD2. Per the germline V gene, CDR1 is KGHSH and CDR2 is LQKENI. Trimming removed 1 base from V and 6 bases from J; junction bases left unmatched: 7. This CDR3 spans 16 amino acids. CDR3 sequence reads: CASSPRGGRALNEQFF. The CDR3 coding sequence is TGTGCCAGCTCACCACGGGGCGGGAGGGCCCTCAATGAGCAGTTCTTC.

Here the CDR3 reads CAWSSVKLAGRTGELFF. As DNA, the CDR3 is TGTGCCTGGAGTTCGGTTAAACTAGCGGGACGCACCGGGGAGCTGTTTTTT. J is TRBJ2-2 and V is TRBV30, with 10 bases fitting TRBD2. With 2 bases clipped from V and 4 bases from J, the junction kept 10 bases outside the gene matches. The CDR3 is made up of 17 amino acids. Germline values: CDR1 GTSNPN, CDR2 SVGIG (reference sequence).

V is TRBV27 and J is TRBJ1-1; TRBD1 is a possible D gene (6 bases). The CDR3 runs 16 residues. Germline CDR1 is MNHEY and CDR2 is SMNVEV (reference sequence). The germline V and J ends were trimmed by 7 bases and 6 bases, with 24 bases remaining between them. CDR3 loop: CASIRWGGGLFSEAFF. The CDR3, as DNA: TGTGCCAGCATAAGGTGGGGAGGGGGATTATTTTCTGAAGCTTTCTTT.

The CDR3: CASSARGHEQYF. Written as DNA, the CDR3 is TGTGCCAGCAGCGCCAGGGGACACGAGCAGTACTTC. This chain connects TRBV9 to TRBJ2-7; possibly TRBD1 for D (6 bases). Trimming removed 3 bases from V and 5 bases from J, with 9 bases in between. Germline V gene data show CDR1 as SGDLS and CDR2 as YYNGEE. The CDR3 totals 12 residues.

The V call is TRBV12-5, the J call TRBJ2-5; D gene uncertain. The CDR3 contains 14 residues. CDR1 LGHNT and CDR2 FRNRAP come from the germline V gene. V gave up 8 bases and J gave up 5 bases, with 18 bases separating them. CDR3 sequence: CASSYSTYSETQYF. DNA of the CDR3: TGTGCTAGTTCCTACTCCACTTACTCGGAGACCCAGTACTTC.

The chain recombines TRBV19 with TRBJ2-4, with D unclear. The CDR3 totals 18 residues. V lost 2 bases and J 3 bases, leaving 20 bases between the germline ends. Germline V gene data show CDR1 as LNHDA and CDR2 as SQIVND (reference sequence). CDR3 DNA: TGTGCCAGTAGTATACTAGGCCAGTCCCCAACGGGCAAAAACATTCAGTACTTC. Translated: CASSILGQSPTGKNIQYF.

This chain uses TRBV5-1 with TRBJ1-1, with a possible D match to TRBD1 (5 bases). Trimming cost V 4 bases and J 1 base, with 14 bases left between them. Germline CDR1 reads SGHRS; CDR2 reads YFSETQ. The CDR3 totals 15 residues. The DNA of the CDR3 is TGCGCCAGCAGCGGCCGGAGTGGGGCGAACACTGAAGCTTTCTTT. It is translated as CASSGRSGANTEAFF.

This chain joins TRBV7-9 and TRBJ2-7, with TRBD2 matching over 11 bases. This CDR3 spans 14 amino acids. Per the germline V gene, CDR1 is SEHNR and CDR2 is FQNEAQ (reference sequence). V dropped 3 bases and J dropped 6; count of bases not matched to a gene: 4. The DNA of the CDR3 is TGTGCCAGCAGCTTGACTAGCGGGATTGGCGAGCAGTACTTC. Protein sequence: CASSLTSGIGEQYF. Based on the CDR3 plus reference TRBV7-9 and TRBJ2-7, the full variable domain is DTGVSQNPRHKITKRGQNVTFRCDPISEHNRLYWYRQTLGQGPEFLTYFQNEAQLEKSRLLSDRFSAERPKGSFSTLEIQRTEQGDSAMYLCASSLTSGIGEQYFGPGTRLTVT.

As for this clone: The sample carries other DNA sequences with the same CDR3. V gene TRBV27 combines with J gene TRBJ1-2; the D gene is possibly TRBD1 (6 bases). Germline V gene data show CDR1 as MNHEY and CDR2 as SMNVEV (reference sequence). V was shortened by 0 bases and J by 5 bases, with 10 bases between the two germline ends. The CDR3 runs 14 residues. CDR3 sequence: CASSLSGRGYGYTF. The CDR3 nucleotides are TGTGCCAGCAGTTTATCGGGCAGGGGATATGGCTACACCTTC.

CDR3: CASSVQGARGQPQHF. The CDR3 nucleotides read TGCGCCAGCAGTGTACAGGGGGCCCGGGGTCAGCCCCAGCATTTT. The chain combines TRBV10-2 with TRBJ1-5; 9 bases align to TRBD1. CDR3 length: 15 amino acids. The V gene's germline CDR1 is WSHSY and CDR2 SAAADI. Germline trimming cut 4 bases from V and 6 bases from J; bases unmatched to any gene: 7.

This clone appeared a single time. The V call is TRBV28, the J call TRBJ1-2; D uncertain. V was trimmed by 3 bases and J by 7 bases, leaving 9 bases between them. This CDR3 contains 12 residues. CDR1 and CDR2 from the germline V gene are MDHEN and SYDVKM. The CDR3 loop is CASSFAIGGYTF. CDR3 nucleotides: TGTGCCAGCAGTTTTGCTATTGGTGGCTACACCTTC.

The chain is built from TRBV5-4 and TRBJ2-3; TRBD2 agrees at 7 bases. This CDR3 region has 15 residues. With 0 bases clipped from V and 6 bases from J, the junction kept 7 bases outside the gene matches. Germline V lookup: CDR1 SGHNT, CDR2 YYREEE (reference sequence). The CDR3 here is CASSLVGEGMDTQYF. The DNA of the CDR3 is TGTGCCAGCAGCTTGGTTGGGGAGGGCATGGATACGCAGTATTTT.

This clone has just one count. The rearrangement uses TRBV19 and TRBJ2-1; 10 bases map to TRBD2. J was trimmed by 8 bases and V by 2 bases; bases with no gene match: 6. The CDR3 runs 15 residues. Looked up from germline, CDR1 is LNHDA and CDR2 is SQIVND (reference sequence). The CDR3 reads CASSISSGRAHEQFF. In DNA, the CDR3 is TGTGCCAGTAGTATATCTAGCGGGAGAGCCCATGAGCAGTTCTTC. Full variable domain (missing parts from reference TRBV19 and TRBJ2-1): DGGITQSPKYLFRKEGQNVTLSCEQNLNHDAMYWYRQDPGQGLRLIYYSQIVNDFQKGDIAEGYSVSREKKESFPLTVTSAQKNPTAFYLCASSISSGRAHEQFFGPGTRLTVL.

V and J are TRBV4-2 and TRBJ1-2; 7 bases are shared with TRBD1. Trimming removed 4 bases from V and 8 bases from J; junction bases left unmatched: 13. Germline V gene data show CDR1 as LGHNA and CDR2 as YNFKEQ. This CDR3 is built from 15 residues. CDR3 region: CASSPRTGTDHGYTF. As DNA, the CDR3 is TGTGCCAGCAGCCCCCGGACCGGGACAGATCACGGCTACACCTTC.

The J gene is TRBJ1-1, the V gene TRBV18; TRBD1 is a possible D gene (5 bases). The CDR3 extends over 14 amino acids. Germline-derived CDR1 and CDR2 are KGHSH and LQKENI. The germline V and J ends were trimmed by 6 bases and 8 bases, with 19 bases remaining between them. CDR3 in DNA: TGTGCCAGCTCCCCCGACACGCGGGGGAAAGAAGCTTTCTTT. Translation gives CASSPDTRGKEAFF.

This chain uses TRBV7-9 with TRBJ2-5, with 8 positions matching TRBD2. The germline gives CDR1 SEHNR, CDR2 FQNEAQ (reference sequence). The CDR3 runs to 15 residues. After removal of 5 bases from V and 1 base from J, the junction contained 6 bases not matched to a gene. CDR3 amino acids: CASSPRTSLQETQYF. CDR3 in DNA: TGTGCCAGCAGCCCACGGACTAGCCTCCAAGAGACCCAGTACTTC.

CDR3 amino acids: CASSGRQGVTYGYTF. CDR3 in DNA: TGTGCCAGCAGTGGTAGACAGGGCGTAACCTATGGCTACACCTTC. V is TRBV27 and J is TRBJ1-2; 7 bases agree with TRBD1. The trim removed 5 bases at V and 4 bases at J, leaving 10 bases unmatched. The CDR3 loop spans 15 amino acids. The V gene's germline CDR1 is MNHEY and CDR2 SMNVEV (reference sequence).

This clone was picked up a small number of times. J is TRBJ2-7 and V is TRBV28; D gene unclear. Germline CDR1 is MDHEN and CDR2 is SYDVKM. This CDR3 is 13 amino acids long. Deletions cut 5 bases from V and 3 bases from J, with 11 bases between. The CDR3 spells CASSVRVNYEQYF. The CDR3, as DNA: TGTGCCAGCAGTGTCCGGGTGAACTACGAGCAGTACTTC. Using reference TRBV28 and TRBJ2-7 for the parts outside the CDR3, the full variable domain is DVKVTQSSRYLVKRTGEKVFLECVQDMDHENMFWYRQDPGLGLRLIYFSYDVKMKEKGDIPEGYSVSREKKERFSLILESASTNQTSMYLCASSVRVNYEQYFGPGTRLTVT.

The chain is built from TRBV3-1 (or the pseudogene TRBV3-2) and TRBJ2-4; D is perhaps TRBD1 (5 bases). Germline values: CDR1 LGHDT, CDR2 YNNKEL (reference sequence). The CDR3 length is 14 residues. Between the trimmed V and J ends, which lost 1 base and 6 bases, there was a span of 10 bases. CDR3 region: CASSQGQLRNIQYF. DNA of the CDR3: TGTGCCAGCAGCCAAGGACAGCTAAGAAACATTCAGTACTTC.

This chain joins TRBV5-1 and TRBJ1-1; weak D call: TRBD1 (5 bases). From germline, CDR1 is SGHRS and CDR2 YFSETQ. V was trimmed by 1 base and J by 10 bases, leaving 20 bases between them. The CDR3 is 15 residues long. As DNA, the CDR3 is TGCGCCAGCAGCTTGAATCCGGCTGTGGGGCTGGGAGCTTTCTTT. Translation gives CASSLNPAVGLGAFF.

V usage is TRBV7-9 and J usage is TRBJ1-1; no firm D call. The germline gives CDR1 SEHNR, CDR2 FQNEAQ (reference sequence). The germline V and J ends were trimmed by 4 bases and 0 bases, with 9 bases remaining between them. This CDR3 is 14 amino acids long. CDR3 residues: CASSSPRLNTEAFF. The DNA of the CDR3 is TGTGCCAGCAGCTCCCCCCGGTTGAACACTGAAGCTTTCTTT.

This chain uses TRBV7-2 with TRBJ1-4, with D possibly TRBD1 on 5 matching bases. V lost 5 bases to trimming and J lost 8 bases, with 12 bases between them. CDR1 SGHTA and CDR2 FQGNSA come from the germline V gene. The CDR3 extends over 13 amino acids. Here the CDR3 DNA reads TGTGCCAGCAGCGAGCCGACAGCAGAAAAACTGTTTTTT. As protein: CASSEPTAEKLFF.

This clone was recorded once. This chain links TRBV5-4 with TRBJ1-1, with D possibly TRBD1 on 5 matching bases. Germline V gives CDR1 SGHNT, CDR2 YYREEE (reference sequence). This CDR3 region has 13 residues. The V and J ends lost 2 bases and 4 bases respectively, with 9 bases between them. CDR3 in amino acids: CASSFRVGTEAFF. The DNA for the CDR3 is TGTGCCAGCAGCTTCAGGGTAGGCACTGAAGCTTTCTTT.

The chain couples TRBV3-1 (or the pseudogene TRBV3-2) to TRBJ2-1; 8 nucleotides align to TRBD2. CDR1 and CDR2 from the germline V gene are LGHDT and YNNKEL (reference sequence). The CDR3 is 14 amino acids. The J segment lost 0 bases and the V segment lost 5 bases, leaving 0 bases of the junction unmatched. The CDR3: CASSGTSSYNEQFF. The DNA of the CDR3 is TGTGCCAGCAGCGGGACTAGCTCCTACAATGAGCAGTTCTTC.

V gene TRBV9 combines with J gene TRBJ2-7, with 9 nucleotides matching TRBD1. V shed 0 bases, J shed 2 bases, and the junction held 3 bases outside the gene matches. The CDR3 consists of 15 residues. The V gene's germline CDR1 is SGDLS and CDR2 YYNGEE. The CDR3: CASSVGGQGAYEQYF. In DNA, the CDR3 is TGTGCCAGCAGCGTAGGGGGACAGGGAGCCTACGAGCAGTACTTC.

The rearrangement joins TRBV24-1 to TRBJ2-5, with a possible D match to TRBD1 (5 bases). Germline lookup yields CDR1 KGHDR and CDR2 SFDVKD. The length of the CDR3 is 17 residues. Between the trimmed V and J ends, which lost 0 bases and 5 bases, there was a span of 18 bases. The CDR3 sequence: CATSDLQGRQSWETQYF. CDR3 coding DNA: TGTGCCACCAGTGATTTGCAGGGTAGGCAGAGTTGGGAGACCCAGTACTTC.